This T cell receptor (beta chain) was documented in a study of blood T cell repertoires in COVID-19. The table came from immunoSEQ multiplex PCR; TCRdb's copy has only in-frame clones and leaves some out. Of 490,000 or so clones listed, approximately 91% are singletons. Enrollees, about 18 to 90 years old, lived in about two dozen US areas. Germline CDR1 MGHDK, CDR2 SYGVNS. The CDR3 contains 13 residues. V shed 4 bases, J shed 5 bases, and the junction held 2 bases outside the gene matches. This clonotype was obtained from an older woman who had recovered from COVID-19. The chain uses TRBV25-1 and TRBJ2-1; TRBD2 aligns across 7 bases. Input material: PBMCs or T cells enriched from blood (not recorded which). DNA of the CDR3: TGTGCCAGCAGTGGGGGGACTAACAATGAGCAGTTCTTC. The encoded protein is CASSGGTNNEQFF.